This T cell receptor beta chain was captured in a study of T cells in Graves' hyperthyroidism and ophthalmopathy. The overall study: It was at initial diagnosis, before any treatment, that peripheral blood was collected.

This clonotype was seen just once. What it binds is unknown. Fresh 10 ml peripheral blood yielded PBMCs. The trim removed 5 bases at V and 7 bases at J, leaving 3 bases unmatched. This CDR3 is built from 13 residues. Germline-derived CDR1 and CDR2 are SGHTA and FQGTGA. Study-level findings and limits: From stable hyperthyroidism, ophthalmopathy was set apart by a 13 V-J model. Most expanded thyroid clonotypes above 0.001 recurred in blood.

Amplified TCR beta CDR3 regions came from RNA transcripts. First-round RT-PCR with HTBI primers amplified the TCR CDR3 region. TCRdb analysed the multiplex PCR reads with MiXCR anew, one entry per CDR3 protein. The table includes about 600,000 distinct CDR3 sequences, 13% to 15% detected once. The sequencing input was blood. The receptor was isolated from a woman in her fifties or sixties with Graves' ophthalmopathy. This chain uses TRBV7-3 with TRBJ2-5, with 11 bases matching TRBD2. In nucleotides, the CDR3 is TGTGCCAGCAGCACTAGCGGGAGCGGGACCCAGTACTTC. It codes for CASSTSGSGTQYF.